This T cell receptor (beta chain) was observed in a study of blood T cells in healthy people across ages. For this clonotype: Antigen: not known.

Study-wide findings and caveats: Naive CD4+ cell counts and diversity both ran higher in long-lived than in aged donors.

Primed by a sample-barcoded 5' primer and a J-beta primer mix, a second PCR proceeded for roughly 7 to 11 cycles. Via MiXCR, TCRdb re-called the 5' RACE reads, giving one row per CDR3 protein. The sample yields over 700,000 distinct CDR3 sequences, approximately 25% seen once. This CDR3 has 12 residues. Germline V gene sequence: CDR1 SGHDT, CDR2 YYEEEE. The V and J ends lost 2 bases and 8 bases respectively, with 10 bases between them. Separately, the same data were catalogued under a study of T cells of mothers and their children. That work states: Each child gave a few million TCR beta CDR3 reads (each mother, over 9.5 million).

The sequence came from a boy aged 10-17 years in good health. V is TRBV5-6 and J is TRBJ1-2; unclear D gene. The source material was blood. Written as DNA, the CDR3 is TGTGCCAGCAGCTTAGGTCACGAAGGCTACACCTTC. Amino acids: CASSLGHEGYTF.